Following are 21 T cell receptor beta chains from one sample sequenced in a study of shared clonotypes between healthy human individuals. Using immunoSEQ multiplex PCR, the repertoire was profiled, and TCRdb retains in-frame clones only, with some absent. This sample has a few million clones, with roughly 92% found just once. The sample comprised naive CD4+ T cells from PBMCs. Described subset: CD45RA+ positively selected. The source of these receptors is a man aged 18 to 29 in good health. Some clones in this sample may be carry-over from other donors' samples.

The rearrangement uses TRBV5-8 and TRBJ2-2; TRBD1 might be the D (5 bases). Trimming removed 4 bases at V and 1 base at J, with 20 bases between. Per germline, CDR1 SGHTS and CDR2 YDEGEE. The CDR3 covers 18 residues. The DNA for the CDR3 is TGTGCCAGCAGCCGTGATAGGAGAGACAGTAGGAACACCGGGGAGCTGTTTTTT. Translating gives CASSRDRRDSRNTGELFF.

The chain carries TRBV6-5 and TRBJ2-7; D unresolved. V lost 6 bases to trimming and J lost 0 bases, with 12 bases between them. Germline-derived CDR1 and CDR2 are MNHEY and SVGAGI. This CDR3 is built from 14 residues. Here the CDR3 reads CASSQTSGSYEQYF. CDR3 in DNA: TGTGCCAGCAGCCAAACATCGGGCTCCTACGAGCAGTACTTC.

The V gene is TRBV7-9, the J gene TRBJ1-4; possibly TRBD1 for D (5 bases). Trimming shortened V by 3 bases and J by 4 bases, and 12 bases separated the two germline ends. This CDR3 has 15 amino acids. CDR1 is SEHNR, CDR2 FQNEAQ, per germline (reference sequence). In DNA form, the CDR3 reads TGTGCCAGCAGCTTCATGGGGGAGTTTAATGAAAAACTGTTTTTT. It codes for CASSFMGEFNEKLFF.

This chain connects TRBV5-1 to TRBJ2-5, with a possible D match to TRBD2 (5 bases). Per germline, CDR1 SGHRS and CDR2 YFSETQ. Trimming pared 0 bases from V and 3 bases from J, leaving 18 bases between. This CDR3 spans 17 amino acids. Here the CDR3 DNA reads TGCGCCAGCAGCTTGGTATCAATGGGAGCTCTAAAAGAGACCCAGTACTTC. Its translation is CASSLVSMGALKETQYF. Complete variable domain (other parts from reference TRBV5-1 and TRBJ2-5): KAGVTQTPRYLIKTRGQQVTLSCSPISGHRSVSWYQQTPGQGLQFLFEYFSETQRNKGNFPGRFSGRQFSNSRSEMNVSTLELGDSALYLCASSLVSMGALKETQYFGPGTRLLVL.

This chain uses TRBV11-2 with TRBJ1-1; the D is unclear. Between the trimmed V and J ends, which lost 6 bases and 5 bases, there was a span of 16 bases. Germline CDR1 reads SGHAT; CDR2 reads FQNNGV. The CDR3 consists of 14 residues. CDR3 loop: CASRPWEGGTEAFF. The CDR3 DNA reads TGTGCCAGCAGACCGTGGGAGGGCGGAACTGAAGCTTTCTTT.

The V gene is TRBV28, the J gene TRBJ2-7; 14 bases are a match to TRBD2. Germline V gives CDR1 MDHEN, CDR2 SYDVKM. The CDR3 totals 14 residues. The V and J ends lost 7 bases and 4 bases, in that order; junction bases with no gene match: 3. The CDR3 region has the DNA TGTGCCAGCAAAAGACTAGCGGGAGGGTACGAGCAGTACTTC. It codes for CASKRLAGGYEQYF. Full variable domain (missing parts from reference TRBV28 and TRBJ2-7): DVKVTQSSRYLVKRTGEKVFLECVQDMDHENMFWYRQDPGLGLRLIYFSYDVKMKEKGDIPEGYSVSREKKERFSLILESASTNQTSMYLCASKRLAGGYEQYFGPGTRLTVT.

V gene TRBV6-5 combines with J gene TRBJ2-5, with D possibly matching TRBD1 (6 bases). Trimming took off 0 bases at V and 7 bases at J, with 15 bases between the two ends. Germline V CDR1 and CDR2: MNHEY, SVGAGI. The CDR3 has 15 residues. The CDR3 reads CASSYSAGERGTQYF. DNA for the CDR3: TGTGCCAGCAGTTACTCGGCAGGGGAAAGGGGGACCCAGTACTTC.

This rearrangement joins TRBV7-2 to TRBJ1-2, with D possibly being TRBD1 (6 bases). CDR1 is SGHTA, CDR2 FQGNSA, per germline. V shed 5 bases and J shed 4 bases, with 17 bases lying between them. The CDR3 is made up of 15 amino acids. CDR3 residues: CASSLGVTGIYGYTF. CDR3 nucleotides: TGTGCCAGCAGCCTGGGCGTAACAGGGATCTATGGCTACACCTTC.

This chain joins TRBV6-6 and TRBJ2-1; D perhaps matches TRBD1 (6 bases). The germline CDR1 and CDR2 sequences are MNHNY and SVGAGI (reference sequence). The length of the CDR3 is 13 residues. V gave up 6 bases and J gave up 4 bases, with 10 bases separating them. Here the CDR3 DNA reads TGTGCCAGCAGCAGAGGACAGTACAATGAGCAGTTCTTC. Protein product: CASSRGQYNEQFF.

This clone was detected a few times. V gene TRBV6-5 combines with J gene TRBJ1-1; D is possibly TRBD1 (5 bases). V was cut by 5 bases and J by 11 bases, with 12 bases left in between. Germline V gives CDR1 MNHEY, CDR2 SVGAGI. This CDR3 is 11 amino acids long. DNA for the CDR3: TGTGCCAGCAGTCAGGGTCCGCGGGCTTTCTTT. Amino acids: CASSQGPRAFF.

In DNA form, the CDR3 reads TGTGCCATCAGTTTAATCCCGGGTAGGACGGACACTGAAGCTTTCTTT. This encodes CAISLIPGRTDTEAFF. The chain combines TRBV10-3 with TRBJ1-1; D remains unclear. V was pared by 5 bases and J by 3 bases, with 19 bases between. The CDR3 loop spans 16 amino acids. In germline, CDR1 is ENHRY, CDR2 SYGVKD.

This chain uses TRBV5-4 with TRBJ1-1; D remains ambiguous. V lost 4 bases and J 1 base, leaving 14 bases between the germline ends. Germline V gene data show CDR1 as SGHNT and CDR2 as YYREEE (reference sequence). The CDR3 covers 15 residues. For the CDR3, the DNA is TGTGCCAGCAGCCTTTCATACATGGGGAACACTGAAGCTTTCTTT. This encodes CASSLSYMGNTEAFF.

This clone was seen only a few times. The chain carries TRBV29-1 and TRBJ1-1, with D perhaps matching TRBD1 (5 bases). Germline assignment: CDR1 SQVTM and CDR2 ANQGSEA. V lost 1 base and J 1 base, leaving 10 bases between the germline ends. The CDR3 length is 14 residues. As DNA, the CDR3 is TGCAGCGTTGAAGTGTGGGGCGAGAACACTGAAGCTTTCTTT. Protein: CSVEVWGENTEAFF. The full variable domain, its missing parts supplied by reference TRBV29-1 and TRBJ1-1, is SAVISQKPSRDICQRGTSLTIQCQVDSQVTMMFWYRQQPGQSLTLIATANQGSEATYESGFVIDKFPISRPNLTFSTLTVSNMSPEDSSIYLCSVEVWGENTEAFFGQGTRLTVV.

This clone came up once. V is TRBV2 and J is TRBJ1-3; the D is unclear. V was cut by 8 bases and J by 0 bases, with 11 bases left in between. Germline lookup yields CDR1 SNHLY and CDR2 FYNNEI. This CDR3 region has 14 residues. CDR3 amino acids: CASGSGNSGNTIYF. The DNA of the CDR3 is TGTGCCAGCGGATCGGGCAACTCTGGAAACACCATATATTTT.

The genes are TRBV5-1 and TRBJ2-2, with 9 bases fitting TRBD2. CDR1 is SGHRS and CDR2 is YFSETQ in the germline V gene. The CDR3 totals 16 residues. With V trimmed by 0 bases and J by 7 bases, 7 bases remained unmatched. The CDR3: CASSLVSGRIGGELFF. CDR3 nucleotides: TGCGCCAGCAGCTTGGTTAGCGGGAGAATCGGCGGGGAGCTGTTTTTT.

This clone was recorded only once. The sample contains more than one DNA sequence encoding this CDR3. The chain carries TRBV28 and TRBJ2-3, with a possible D match to TRBD1 (5 bases). CDR1 is MDHEN, CDR2 SYDVKM, per germline. CDR3 length equals 15 residues. V was pared by 5 bases and J by 0 bases, with 12 bases between. This CDR3 is CASSPQGASTDTQYF. The CDR3 DNA follows: TGTGCCAGCAGTCCCCAAGGGGCGAGCACAGATACGCAGTATTTT.

This chain uses TRBV19 with TRBJ1-3, with no clear D. This CDR3 has 12 residues. Germline CDR1 reads LNHDA; CDR2 reads SQIVND (reference sequence). Trimming removed 7 bases from V and 5 bases from J, with 9 bases in between. The CDR3 spells CASTSDRNTIYF. DNA for the CDR3: TGTGCCAGTACCTCCGACAGAAACACCATATATTTT. The complete variable domain, with remaining parts taken from reference TRBV19 and TRBJ1-3, reads DGGITQSPKYLFRKEGQNVTLSCEQNLNHDAMYWYRQDPGQGLRLIYYSQIVNDFQKGDIAEGYSVSREKKESFPLTVTSAQKNPTAFYLCASTSDRNTIYFGEGSWLTVV.

The rearrangement uses TRBV5-1 and TRBJ1-2, with D possibly matching TRBD1 (6 bases). Germline loops: CDR1 SGHRS, CDR2 YFSETQ. The V end was cut by 0 bases, the J end by 8 bases, with 17 bases between. CDR3 length equals 15 residues. The CDR3, as DNA: TGCGCCAGCAGCTTGGTCCCGGGGGCAGGAAGGGGCTACACCTTC. The encoded protein is CASSLVPGAGRGYTF.

The chain is built from TRBV28 and TRBJ2-1, with 7 bases lining up with TRBD1. This CDR3 has 14 residues. CDR1 MDHEN and CDR2 SYDVKM come from the germline V gene. The V and J ends lost 5 bases and 8 bases, in that order; junction bases with no gene match: 9. The CDR3 sequence is CASSNGQEVYEQFF. The CDR3 nucleotides read TGTGCCAGCAGTAACGGACAGGAAGTCTATGAGCAGTTCTTC.

This chain uses TRBV28 with TRBJ2-1; a weak D match, TRBD2 (6 bases). This CDR3 is 14 amino acids long. Germline loops: CDR1 MDHEN, CDR2 SYDVKM. Trimming removed 4 bases at V and 7 bases at J, with 14 bases between. CDR3 sequence: CASSSPGTSNEQFF. The DNA for the CDR3 is TGTGCCAGCAGTTCCCCCGGGACTTCGAATGAGCAGTTCTTC.

The chain uses TRBV6-5 and TRBJ2-1; 10 bases are shared with TRBD2. The CDR3 has 13 amino acids. The J segment lost 10 bases and the V segment lost 2 bases, leaving 2 bases of the junction unmatched. The germline gives CDR1 MNHEY, CDR2 SVGAGI. This CDR3 reads CASSYPGLAEQFF. The DNA for the CDR3 is TGTGCCAGCAGTTACCCGGGACTAGCGGAGCAGTTCTTC.